This T cell receptor (beta chain) came from a study of blood T cell repertoires in COVID-19. Study information: There were acute and convalescent COVID-19 samples, and they came from the United States, Italy and Spain. PBMCs, B-cell-depleted T cells, or T cells provided the cDNA or gDNA that made up the material.

The Seattle patients, enrolled during active infection, were followed longitudinally. This clone was picked up one time. As handled by the study authors: Reference gene primer amplification yielded estimated nucleated cell counts. This table comes from immunoSEQ multiplex PCR, and its TCRdb copy is limited to in-frame clones, with some not included. The V and J calls and clone size are taken from that table; D and trimming were inferred from the DNA. The table shows under 300,000 clones, with 86% occurring only once. The sequenced sample was peripheral blood. The clonotype comes from a woman in her thirties with COVID-19, enrolled during active disease.

The CDR3: CASSGGLAGVSTDTQYF. As DNA, the CDR3 is TGTGCCAGCAGCGGGGGACTAGCGGGGGTTAGCACAGATACGCAGTATTTT. The genes are TRBV5-5 and TRBJ2-3, with 14 bases aligning to TRBD2. Germline V CDR1 and CDR2: SGHKS, YYEKEE (reference sequence). Losses at the gene ends were 4 bases for V and 0 bases for J; bases not matched to a gene: 4. The CDR3 extends over 17 amino acids.